This TCR beta chain originates from a study of cytomegalovirus exposure and HLA in healthy donors. General study results and limits: Highest at DRB1 and lowest at HLA-C, TCR association rates differed among HLA loci in a later analysis.

This clone came up once. The antigen remains unidentified. CDR3 length: 17 amino acids. The germline gives CDR1 LNHDA, CDR2 SQIVND (reference sequence). Trimming cost V 7 bases and J 2 bases; bases outside gene matches: 14. Amplification used 60 Vbeta primers and 13 Jbeta primers. Sequenced by immunoSEQ multiplex PCR; TCRdb stores in-frame clones only, minus some. Of just under 250,000 clones in the sample, 82% were seen once. The sequence was collected from a woman aged 35 to 49 in good health and CMV-seropositive. The sequenced material came from PBMCs. The rearrangement joins TRBV19 to TRBJ2-5; 9 positions match TRBD2. The CDR3 bases are TGTGCCAGTACAAGTATAAGGCGGCTAGCGGGGCAAGAGACCCAGTACTTC. It encodes CASTSIRRLAGQETQYF.